The 27 T cell receptor beta chains listed next were all sequenced from one sample in a study of blood T cells in healthy people across ages. Through a sample-barcoded 5' primer and a J-beta primer mix, a second PCR was run for roughly 6 to 11 cycles. TCRdb re-called the 5' RACE reads through MiXCR, storing one row per CDR3 protein. The sample records around 1,500,000 distinct CDR3 sequences, roughly 27% being singletons. Specimen: blood. Source of these receptors: a woman aged 25 to 39 in good health.

This clonotype was detected only a few times. This chain joins TRBV29-1 and TRBJ2-3; TRBD2 aligns across 10 bases. The CDR3 sequence is 15 residues long. The germline V gene encodes CDR1 SQVTM and CDR2 ANQGSEA. After removal of 0 bases from V and 5 bases from J, the junction contained 5 bases not matched to a gene. CDR3 bases: TGCAGCGTTGAAGACAGCGGGGGGGCCATAGATACGCAGTATTTT. Its protein product is CSVEDSGGAIDTQYF.

This clonotype appeared many times. This sequence joins TRBV5-6 and TRBJ2-7; D unclear. Germline V lookup: CDR1 SGHDT, CDR2 YYEEEE. The CDR3 sequence is 15 residues long. Trimming took 0 bases from V and 0 from J, leaving 10 bases between them. In DNA form, the CDR3 reads TGTGCCAGCAGCTTGGACCGCCTTAGCTCCTACGAGCAGTACTTC. Protein: CASSLDRLSSYEQYF. The whole variable domain, filled in from reference TRBV5-6 and TRBJ2-7, reads DAGVTQSPTHLIKTRGQQVTLRCSPKSGHDTVSWYQQALGQGPQFIFQYYEEEERQRGNFPDRFSGHQFPNYSSELNVNALLLGDSALYLCASSLDRLSSYEQYFGPGTRLTVT.

This clonotype was seen repeatedly, ten times or more. This chain links TRBV12-3 or TRBV12-4 with TRBJ2-7, with D tentatively TRBD1 (5 bases). This CDR3 spans 18 amino acids. Trimming removed 1 base at V and 2 bases at J, with 21 bases between. DNA of the CDR3: TGTGCCAGCAGTTTAGGGCAGGGATTGACCTTTAGGCCCTACGAGCAGTACTTC. It specifies CASSLGQGLTFRPYEQYF.

Only a few counts were recorded for this clonotype. The chain recombines TRBV29-1 with TRBJ1-1, with 8 bases lining up with TRBD1. Germline-derived CDR1 and CDR2 are SQVTM and ANQGSEA. This CDR3 region has 13 residues. V lost 5 bases and J lost 6; bases outside the gene matches: 8. The DNA for the CDR3 is TGCAGCGTTTCCCAGGGGGCGATCGCTGAAGCTTTCTTT. It specifies CSVSQGAIAEAFF.

V and J are TRBV6-5 and TRBJ1-1, with 7 bases aligning to TRBD1. This CDR3 comprises 13 residues. Per germline, CDR1 MNHEY and CDR2 SVGAGI. The V segment lost 2 bases and the J segment 6 bases; nucleotides outside the gene matches: 3. CDR3: CASSYRTGAEAFF. DNA for the CDR3: TGTGCCAGCAGTTACCGGACAGGTGCTGAAGCTTTCTTT.

The chain couples TRBV5-1 to TRBJ1-4; D perhaps matches TRBD1 (6 bases). The V gene's germline CDR1 is SGHRS and CDR2 YFSETQ. V was cut by 3 bases and J by 7 bases, with 16 bases left in between. This CDR3 is built from 15 residues. In nucleotides, the CDR3 is TGCGCCAGCAGCTGGGGGGGGCAGACGAGTGAAAAACTGTTTTTT. The encoded protein is CASSWGGQTSEKLFF. Combining the CDR3 with reference TRBV5-1 and TRBJ1-4 gives the whole variable domain KAGVTQTPRYLIKTRGQQVTLSCSPISGHRSVSWYQQTPGQGLQFLFEYFSETQRNKGNFPGRFSGRQFSNSRSEMNVSTLELGDSALYLCASSWGGQTSEKLFFGSGTQLSVL.

This clonotype was seen at least ten times. The chain uses TRBV20-1 and TRBJ2-3; D possibly corresponds to TRBD1 (5 bases). CDR1 DFQATT and CDR2 SNEGSKA come from the germline V gene (reference sequence). The CDR3 totals 14 residues. V lost 5 bases and J lost 1, with 13 bases in between. This chain's CDR3 is CSAQVGAGTDTQYF. The CDR3 DNA follows: TGCAGTGCTCAGGTTGGGGCGGGCACAGATACGCAGTATTTT.

The chain carries TRBV15 and TRBJ2-3, with D possibly matching TRBD2 (5 bases). Germline V CDR1 and CDR2: LNHNV, YYDKDF (reference sequence). Trimming took off 5 bases at V and 4 bases at J, with 25 bases between the two ends. The CDR3 extends over 18 amino acids. CDR3: CATSEKSSGRGSADTQYF. The CDR3 DNA sequence: TGTGCCACCAGCGAGAAAAGCTCCGGACGGGGAAGCGCAGATACGCAGTATTTT.

The rearrangement uses TRBV28 and TRBJ2-5; TRBD2 matches at 11 bases. Unmatched junction bases numbered 8, after V lost 6 bases and J lost 5 bases. The V gene's germline CDR1 is MDHEN and CDR2 SYDVKM. The CDR3 is 15 amino acids. The CDR3 sequence: CASRSSGGWDETQYF. The CDR3 DNA sequence: TGTGCCAGCAGGTCTAGCGGGGGGTGGGACGAGACCCAGTACTTC. Looking up the rest from reference TRBV28 and TRBJ2-5 gives the full variable domain: DVKVTQSSRYLVKRTGEKVFLECVQDMDHENMFWYRQDPGLGLRLIYFSYDVKMKEKGDIPEGYSVSREKKERFSLILESASTNQTSMYLCASRSSGGWDETQYFGPGTRLLVL.

This clonotype was counted between two and nine times. CDR3 residues: CSARGSGLMSRGYTF. The CDR3 coding sequence is TGCAGTGCTAGAGGGTCGGGACTGATGTCTCGGGGCTACACCTTC. The chain couples TRBV20-1 to TRBJ1-2; the D gene is possibly TRBD1 (5 bases). CDR3 length: 15 amino acids. V was shortened by 1 base and J by 8 bases, with 20 bases between the two germline ends. Germline CDR1 and CDR2: DFQATT and SNEGSKA (reference sequence).

V and J are TRBV9 and TRBJ2-4, with 9 bases fitting TRBD2. This CDR3 spans 14 amino acids. The V segment lost 4 bases and the J segment 8 bases; nucleotides outside the gene matches: 7. From germline, CDR1 is SGDLS and CDR2 YYNGEE. The CDR3 protein is CASSRSGRWDIQYF. The CDR3 coding sequence is TGTGCCAGCAGCCGAAGCGGGAGGTGGGACATTCAGTACTTC. Supplemented by reference TRBV9 and TRBJ2-4, the full variable domain reads DSGVTQTPKHLITATGQRVTLRCSPRSGDLSVYWYQQSLDQGLQFLIQYYNGEERAKGNILERFSAQQFPDLHSELNLSSLELGDSALYFCASSRSGRWDIQYFGAGTRLSVL.

This clonotype was seen only a few times. The chain links TRBV24-1 to TRBJ2-3, with no clear D. From germline, CDR1 is KGHDR and CDR2 SFDVKD. CDR3 size: 13 residues. V lost 3 bases and J 3 bases, leaving 6 bases between the germline ends. The CDR3 region has the DNA TGTGCCACCAGTGATCGTTTGACAGATACGCAGTATTTT. Its translation: CATSDRLTDTQYF.

This clonotype came up a few times. The chain carries TRBV6-5 and TRBJ2-1; D possibly corresponds to TRBD2 (5 bases). V was pared by 0 bases and J by 5 bases, with 14 bases between. Per germline, CDR1 MNHEY and CDR2 SVGAGI. The CDR3 has 16 amino acids. CDR3 loop: CASSYSVQQRNNEQFF. The CDR3 region has the DNA TGTGCCAGCAGTTACTCGGTCCAGCAGCGGAACAATGAGCAGTTCTTC.

This clonotype came up a few times. This clone may be a read error of a much larger clone one base away. V is TRBV9 and J is TRBJ2-7; D not resolved. Trimming removed 3 bases at V and 2 bases at J, with 6 bases between. The length of the CDR3 is 12 residues. Per the germline V gene, CDR1 is SGDLS and CDR2 is YYNGEE. In nucleotides, the CDR3 is TGTGCCAGCAGCGCCAGAACCTACGAGCAGTACTTC. Encoded protein: CASSARTYEQYF.

This clonotype was counted between two and nine times. The chain carries TRBV20-1 and TRBJ1-2; 7 positions agree with TRBD1. J was trimmed by 0 bases and V by 6 bases; bases with no gene match: 16. Germline V gives CDR1 DFQATT, CDR2 SNEGSKA (reference sequence). The CDR3 is 17 residues long. CDR3 DNA: TGCAGTGCAGGCCTCCGGGACAGTCGCATTACTAACTATGGCTACACCTTC. Protein: CSAGLRDSRITNYGYTF.

This clonotype was detected many times. The chain has TRBV6-5 and TRBJ2-4, with D perhaps TRBD2 (5 bases). CDR1 is MNHEY and CDR2 is SVGAGI in the germline V gene. Trimming removed 4 bases at V and 6 bases at J, with 16 bases between. This CDR3 spans 15 amino acids. In DNA form, the CDR3 reads TGTGCCAGCAGTTTAGGACTTGACGCCGTAAACATTCAGTACTTC. This gives the protein CASSLGLDAVNIQYF.

In this sample, this clonotype turned up many times. V gene TRBV20-1 combines with J gene TRBJ2-7; 8 bases map to TRBD2. The ends lost 7 bases at V and 3 bases at J; junction bases unmatched: 5. The germline gives CDR1 DFQATT, CDR2 SNEGSKA (reference sequence). The CDR3 loop spans 12 amino acids. The CDR3, as DNA: TGCAGTGACTTCGGGACTAGCTACGAGCAGTACTTC. Translated: CSDFGTSYEQYF.

The V call is TRBV29-1, the J call TRBJ2-2; D unresolved. Germline-derived CDR1 and CDR2 are SQVTM and ANQGSEA. This CDR3 is built from 15 residues. Trimming removed 4 bases at V and 1 base at J, with 13 bases between. The chain's CDR3 is CSVAPESGNTGELFF. The CDR3 DNA is TGCAGCGTTGCTCCCGAATCGGGGAACACCGGGGAGCTGTTTTTT.

This clonotype was observed a handful of times. This chain uses TRBV28 with TRBJ2-2, with no clear D. V lost 1 base and J 2 bases, leaving 11 bases between the germline ends. Germline V CDR1 and CDR2: MDHEN, SYDVKM. The CDR3 has 16 amino acids. CDR3 amino acids: CASSLSPPRNTGELFF. CDR3 in DNA: TGTGCCAGCAGTTTATCCCCGCCCAGAAACACCGGGGAGCTGTTTTTT.

This clonotype has just a few counts. The chain has TRBV6-4 and TRBJ2-3; tentatively, D is TRBD2 (6 bases). Trimming removed 5 bases at V and 1 base at J, with 19 bases between. The CDR3 is 17 residues long. Looked up from germline, CDR1 is MRHNA and CDR2 is SNTAGT. The CDR3 loop is CASSSPVNGGGTDTQYF. DNA for the CDR3: TGTGCCAGCAGTTCCCCCGTCAATGGCGGGGGCACAGATACGCAGTATTTT.

V gene TRBV12-3 or TRBV12-4 combines with J gene TRBJ2-1; D possibly matches TRBD1 or TRBD2 (7 bases each). The CDR3 sequence is 16 residues long. Trimming took off 7 bases at V and 4 bases at J, with 20 bases between the two ends. This chain's CDR3 is CASTSYWQGGYNEQFF. The DNA of the CDR3 is TGTGCCAGCACCTCTTACTGGCAGGGGGGGTACAATGAGCAGTTCTTC.

V usage is TRBV12-3 or TRBV12-4 and J usage is TRBJ1-3, with D tentatively TRBD1 (6 bases). CDR3 length equals 16 residues. With 6 bases removed from V and 2 bases from J, the gap between germline ends came to 17 bases. The CDR3 sequence: CASSRTPRGAGNTIYF. The CDR3 DNA is TGTGCCAGCAGCCGGACCCCCAGGGGCGCTGGAAACACCATATATTTT.

The sample holds a few counts of this clonotype. The chain combines TRBV20-1 with TRBJ2-5, with 7 nucleotides matching TRBD2. CDR3 length: 13 residues. J lost 4 bases, V lost 6 bases, and 8 bases had no gene match. Germline values: CDR1 DFQATT, CDR2 SNEGSKA (reference sequence). As DNA, the CDR3 is TGCAGTGCGGAGGGGAGGGTAGGAGAGACCCAGTACTTC. Its translation is CSAEGRVGETQYF.

This clonotype was detected ten times or more. V is TRBV24-1 and J is TRBJ2-7; D could derive from TRBD1 or TRBD2 (6 bases each). Germline-derived CDR1 and CDR2 are KGHDR and SFDVKD. The germline V and J ends were trimmed by 0 bases and 3 bases, with 14 bases remaining between them. The CDR3 runs to 16 residues. CDR3 protein: CATSDLGIGGRYEQYF. DNA for the CDR3: TGTGCCACCAGTGATTTGGGGATCGGGGGCCGCTACGAGCAGTACTTC.

The V gene is TRBV29-1, the J gene TRBJ2-1, with D possibly being TRBD2 (6 bases). Germline assignment: CDR1 SQVTM and CDR2 ANQGSEA. Trimming cost V 6 bases and J 3 bases, with 18 bases left between them. This CDR3 has 15 residues. CDR3 amino acids: CSVIRDSSIYNEQFF. The CDR3, as DNA: TGCAGCGTAATACGGGACTCCAGCATCTACAATGAGCAGTTCTTC.

The chain carries TRBV14 and TRBJ2-5, with D uncertain. The J call may be in error: the DNA end matches TRBJ2-1 better. Germline lookup yields CDR1 SGHDN and CDR2 FVKESK. The CDR3 spans 12 residues. The CDR3, as DNA: TGTGCCAGCAGCCAGCTCCAAGAGACCCAGTTCTTC. It encodes CASSQLQETQFF.

A few counts support this clonotype. V and J are TRBV10-3 and TRBJ1-2; D unresolved. There are 13 residues in the CDR3. In germline, CDR1 is ENHRY, CDR2 SYGVKD. V was cut by 8 bases and J by 3 bases, with 13 bases left in between. CDR3 in amino acids: CAISGQDDYGYTF. The CDR3 DNA reads as TGTGCCATCTCCGGTCAGGACGACTATGGCTACACCTTC.